This TCR beta chain was recorded in a study of T cell responses to AZD1222 COVID-19 vaccine. Germline assignment: CDR1 SGDLS and CDR2 YYNGEE. After removal of 5 bases from V and 1 base from J, the junction contained 8 bases not matched to a gene. The CDR3 has 15 residues. Libraries were prepared by immunoSEQ multiplex PCR; TCRdb keeps only in-frame clonotypes and omits some of them. The data contain about 120,000 clones, more than 85% of them singletons. Findings and limits, study-wide: Donors were chiefly white British, with a greater number of females, and clonal diversity was perhaps underestimated. Targeting of unmutated variant regions was reportedly seen in nearly half of spike-specific TCRs.

Second-dose timings of about 4 or about 12 weeks were pooled. About this clone: Its antigen remains unknown.

The chain combines TRBV9 with TRBJ1-2; the match to TRBD1 covers 7 bases. The specimen comprised peripheral blood, sampled 28 days after the second AZD1222 dose. The origin of this receptor is an adult who received the AZD1222 COVID-19 vaccine. The CDR3, as DNA: TGTGCCAGCAGACAAGTAGGGGGCAGTAACTATGGCTACACCTTC. Protein: CASRQVGGSNYGYTF.